Listed here is a single T cell receptor beta chain. The specificity of this receptor is unknown. No clone much larger than this one lies a single base away; base qualities are absent. This sample also contains other DNA sequences that code for the same CDR3. From a lookup of the germline V gene, CDR1 and CDR2 are SGHRS and YFSETQ. The CDR3 contains 14 residues, cysteine and phenylalanine counted. Here the CDR3 DNA is all that survives: 42 bases in frame from base 1. The germline ends are 3 bases apart after V is trimmed by 0 bases and J by 0 bases. The immunoSEQ Assay, a bias-controlled multiplex PCR, was used to amplify TCRbeta CDR3 regions from genomic DNA. Processing in the source paper ran as follows. The number of nucleated cells in each sample was estimated by amplification of reference gene primers within the assay. To quantify the absolute abundance of each unique TCRbeta CDR3 rearrangement, sequence reads were collapsed and filtered. Productive Simpson clonality was computed per sample as the square root of Simpson's diversity index over productive rearrangements. TCRdb's version of the immuneACCESS table is confined to in-frame rearrangements and falls short of the full clone set. An unresolved V gene accounts for under half of the shortfall where checked; the remainder is of unknown origin. That table furnishes V, J and clone size, whereas the DNA furnished D and trimming. For this sample the table gives a few hundred thousand clones, of which roughly 90% were detected only once. The top ten constitute approximately 1.3% of the sample.

The data belong to a study of blood T cell repertoires in COVID-19 (TCRdb year 2020). Concerning the study at large: Collaborator samples came from the United States, Italy and Spain and covered acute and convalescent phases of COVID-19. The material from the prospective study consisted of cDNA or gDNA derived from T cells, B-cell-depleted T cells, or PBMCs. The dataset comprised deeply sampled blood TCRbeta repertoires from subjects exposed to, actively infected with, or recovered from COVID-19. The repertoires were released in a freely available public database intended as a resource for research on the immune response to SARS-CoV-2. Samples came from the ongoing ImmuneRACE study (first 160 participants) plus 1,254 subjects from 6 global collaborators. A de-identified subject ID, COVID-19 status, age in years and sex were almost always included in the sample metadata. Where available, HLA class I and class II types were taken from metadata supplied by the sample provider and were not determined by assay-based typing. The study at large found these results: The amount of clinical and demographic metadata varied by source and participant and was provided uncurated.

Participants in the prospective study were aged roughly 18 to 90 years, lived in 20 to 30 United States geographic areas, and enrolled through a virtual design. Cohort assignment in the prospective study relied on participant-reported clinical history from a screening survey and a study questionnaire. Exposed participants were defined as having been in contact with someone with a PCR-confirmed or clinician-diagnosed COVID-19 case within 2 weeks of study entry. In the prospective study, whole blood, serum and a nasopharyngeal or oropharyngeal swab were collected from each participant by mobile phlebotomists. Participants in the prospective study had the option to provide additional blood draws and questionnaires over a roughly 2-month period. Prospective study blood samples were shipped either frozen or at room temperature before DNA extraction.

The sequence joins TRBV5-1 to TRBJ1-4; the D gene is not confidently resolved. This TCR derives from a woman aged 18-35 years who had been exposed to COVID-19. The sequenced material came from PBMCs or T cells enriched from blood (not recorded which). The DNA is TGCGCCAGCAGCTTGGCAGCAACTAATGAAAAACTGTTTTTT. Its product reads: CASSLAATNEKLFF.